Each of the 24 T cell receptor beta chains below was sequenced from the same sample in a study of T cells expressing NK-cell markers. TCRdb reanalyzed the 5' RACE reads and collapses them to one entry per CDR3 protein, without DNA. Here the sample table reports about 450,000 distinct CDR3 sequences. The sequenced sample was blood T cells: a sorted CD56 or NKG2C T cell subset, CD4+ or CD8+ T cells, or bulk PBMC T cells (not recorded which). Receptors were obtained from a woman aged 18 to 75 in good health.

The J gene is TRBJ2-5, the V gene TRBV12-3 or TRBV12-4. CDR3 length equals 13 residues. Here the CDR3 reads CASSLPREETQYF.

J is TRBJ2-3 and V is TRBV15. CDR1 is LNHNV and CDR2 is YYDKDF in the germline V gene (reference sequence). The CDR3 spans 13 residues. The CDR3: CATSRDRPNTQYF.

CDR3: CASSLDRVRANVLTF. The chain carries TRBV12-3 or TRBV12-4 and TRBJ2-6; TCRdb's D call of TRBD1 is untestable without DNA. The CDR3 sequence is 15 residues long.

The chain is built from TRBV20-1 and TRBJ2-2; TCRdb selects TRBD1, and the lack of DNA leaves this call unchecked. Germline V gene lookup returns CDR1 DFQATT and CDR2 SNEGSKA (reference sequence). This CDR3 spans 13 amino acids. CDR3 protein: CSARMTGAGELFF.

The rearrangement uses TRBV15 and TRBJ1-1; TCRdb picks TRBD1, but there is no DNA to check that call. Per germline, CDR1 LNHNV and CDR2 YYDKDF (reference sequence). The CDR3 runs to 13 residues. The CDR3 is CATSSAGDTEAFF.

The J gene is TRBJ1-1, the V gene TRBV2. CDR1 is SNHLY, CDR2 FYNNEI, per germline. The CDR3 totals 13 residues. CDR3 in amino acids: CASNRDLNTEAFF.

The chain joins TRBV12-3 or TRBV12-4 to TRBJ1-2; the TCRdb D gene call, TRBD1, has no DNA to confirm it. The CDR3 runs 15 residues. CDR3 in amino acids: CASSLGLGQNYGYTF.

V gene TRBV7-2 combines with J gene TRBJ1-3. The germline gives CDR1 SGHTA, CDR2 FQGNSA. The CDR3 is made up of 15 amino acids. This CDR3 is CASSLGHVSGNTIYF.

The chain combines TRBV11-2 with TRBJ2-7; TCRdb reports TRBD2, a call that lacks DNA to check it against. The CDR3 covers 14 residues. Germline-derived CDR1 and CDR2 are SGHAT and FQNNGV. This CDR3 is CASSLRIAGVGQYF.

The CDR3 is CSALALSNTGELFF. This chain joins TRBV20-1 and TRBJ2-2. CDR1 is DFQATT, CDR2 SNEGSKA, per germline (reference sequence). The CDR3 has 14 amino acids.

J is TRBJ2-2 and V is TRBV11-2; lacking DNA, the TRBD1 call made by TCRdb goes unchecked. The CDR3 consists of 16 residues. Germline V CDR1 and CDR2: SGHAT, FQNNGV. CDR3 protein: CASSPVKGTDTGELFF.

The genes are TRBV30 and TRBJ2-2. CDR3 length equals 14 residues. The V gene's germline CDR1 is GTSNPN and CDR2 SVGIG (reference sequence). CDR3 region: CASPSAPNTGELFF.

The V call is TRBV18, the J call TRBJ1-5; TCRdb gives TRBD1 as the D gene, but with no DNA this cannot be confirmed. Germline V lookup: CDR1 KGHSH, CDR2 LQKENI. There are 16 residues in the CDR3. The CDR3 loop reads CASSPPVQGGNQPQHF.

CDR3 protein: CASSGREGDNEQFF. This rearrangement joins TRBV9 to TRBJ2-1; TCRdb calls TRBD2, which cannot be checked without DNA. This CDR3 comprises 14 residues. CDR1 and CDR2 (germline): SGDLS, YYNGEE. Using reference TRBV9 and TRBJ2-1 for the parts outside the CDR3, the full variable domain is DSGVTQTPKHLITATGQRVTLRCSPRSGDLSVYWYQQSLDQGLQFLIQYYNGEERAKGNILERFSAQQFPDLHSELNLSSLELGDSALYFCASSGREGDNEQFFGPGTRLTVL.

V gene TRBV10-3 combines with J gene TRBJ2-3; TCRdb's D call, TRBD2, is unchecked because there is no DNA. The CDR3 is 15 residues long. Germline CDR1 is ENHRY and CDR2 is SYGVKD. This CDR3 is CAISDPAGSTDTQYF.

The chain employs TRBV20-1 and TRBJ2-2; TCRdb's D call of TRBD2 is untestable without DNA. CDR1 is DFQATT, CDR2 SNEGSKA, per germline (reference sequence). The CDR3 totals 14 residues. CDR3 sequence reads: CSTTSGRGTGELFF.

The chain employs TRBV7-7 and TRBJ2-1. The CDR3 is 14 residues long. Germline CDR1 SSHAT, CDR2 FNYEAQ (reference sequence). CDR3 amino acids: CASSLGELHEEQFF.

This chain links TRBV5-1 with TRBJ2-2; TCRdb selects TRBD1, and the lack of DNA leaves this call unchecked. The CDR3 loop spans 14 amino acids. Per the germline V gene, CDR1 is SGHRS and CDR2 is YFSETQ. The CDR3: CASRGDTNTGELFF.

The chain is built from TRBV15 and TRBJ1-4; checking the TCRdb D call of TRBD1 is not possible without DNA. In germline, CDR1 is LNHNV, CDR2 YYDKDF (reference sequence). CDR3 length: 13 amino acids. CDR3 loop: CATSSLGGEKLFF.

The chain combines TRBV30 with TRBJ1-1; TCRdb lists TRBD1, though no DNA is available to test this call. This CDR3 spans 13 amino acids. Germline assignment: CDR1 GTSNPN and CDR2 SVGIG (reference sequence). This CDR3 reads CAWSHTGGSLAFF.

The J gene is TRBJ2-2, the V gene TRBV4-1. The CDR3 covers 16 residues. CDR1 is MGHRA and CDR2 is YSYEKL in the germline V gene. This CDR3 reads CASSQDLGRSTGELFF.

This chain joins TRBV20-1 and TRBJ2-5. This CDR3 region has 17 residues. Germline CDR1 is DFQATT and CDR2 is SNEGSKA (reference sequence). The CDR3 reads CSARTEATIGRQETQYF.

V and J are TRBV28 and TRBJ2-7; the TCRdb D gene call, TRBD1, has no DNA to confirm it. CDR1 and CDR2 from the germline V gene are MDHEN and SYDVKM. This CDR3 contains 17 residues. CDR3 loop: CASSLGAAMLSSYEQYF.

This rearrangement joins TRBV12-3 or TRBV12-4 to TRBJ1-2. The CDR3 length is 14 residues. CDR3 residues: CASSVGQLNYGYTF.